A selection of T cell receptor beta chains follows, all from one sample in a study of regulatory T cells in long-lasting Graves disease. A single record per CDR3 protein comes from TCRdb applying MiXCR to the multiplex PCR reads. The repertoire consists of 350,000 to 500,000 distinct CDR3 sequences, with 16% occurring once and the leading ten covering approximately 12%. In addition, the sample was reused for a study of T cells in Graves' hyperthyroidism and ophthalmopathy.

The sequenced sample was peripheral blood mononuclear cells (PBMCs), obtained at new diagnosis, from a patient treated with antithyroid drugs. The source is a woman aged 25 to 39 with Graves disease. Each CDR3 is given with its conserved first and last residue. Each record gives: CDR3 protein, CDR3 DNA, D gene, V gene, J gene, clone size. D genes are given only for firm matches. Where a row states a size, it is once, few, many or the class of an expanded clone; other rows omit it.

cdr3_aa: CASSLSGRASPLHF
cdr3_nt: TGTGCCAGCAGTTTATCTGGCAGAGCTTCACCCCTCCACTTT
d_call: -
v_call: TRBV27
j_call: TRBJ1-6
clone_size: many

cdr3_aa: CAWSVRGTLDNEQFF
cdr3_nt: TGTGCCTGGAGTGTACGGGGGACCCTGGACAATGAGCAGTTCTTC
d_call: -
v_call: TRBV30
j_call: TRBJ2-1
clone_size: many

cdr3_aa: CASRPLPGQASYEQYF
cdr3_nt: TGTGCCAGCAGACCTCTGCCGGGACAGGCCTCCTACGAGCAGTACTTC
d_call: TRBD1
v_call: TRBV28
j_call: TRBJ2-7
clone_size: many

cdr3_aa: CASSPQTGVTNQPQHF
cdr3_nt: TGTGCCAGCAGCCCACAGACAGGGGTTACCAATCAGCCCCAGCATTTT
d_call: TRBD1
v_call: TRBV7-2
j_call: TRBJ1-5
clone_size: many

cdr3_aa: CASSVTWTSGNEQFF
cdr3_nt: TGTGCCAGCAGCGTTACGTGGACTAGCGGCAATGAGCAGTTCTTC
d_call: TRBD2
v_call: TRBV9
j_call: TRBJ2-1
clone_size: few

cdr3_aa: CASRLAGGPAGETQYF
cdr3_nt: TGTGCCAGCCGACTAGCGGGAGGGCCCGCGGGGGAGACCCAGTACTTC
d_call: TRBD2
v_call: TRBV12-3/TRBV12-4
j_call: TRBJ2-5
clone_size: many

cdr3_aa: CASSPQGGLNTEAFF
cdr3_nt: TGTGCCAGCAGCCCCCAAGGGGGGCTGAACACTGAAGCTTTCTTT
d_call: -
v_call: TRBV18
j_call: TRBJ1-1
clone_size: many

cdr3_aa: CASSEGISGGYTF
cdr3_nt: TGTGCCAGCAGCGAGGGGATTTCGGGAGGCTACACCTTC
d_call: -
v_call: TRBV27
j_call: TRBJ1-2
clone_size: -

cdr3_aa: CAVRQGARGANVLTF
cdr3_nt: TGTGCCGTACGACAGGGGGCGCGGGGGGCCAACGTCCTGACTTTC
d_call: TRBD1
v_call: TRBV12-3/TRBV12-4
j_call: TRBJ2-6
clone_size: few

cdr3_aa: CASSLQVTYEKLFF
cdr3_nt: TGTGCCAGCAGTCTCCAGGTGACGTACGAAAAACTGTTTTTT
d_call: -
v_call: TRBV28
j_call: TRBJ1-4
clone_size: many

cdr3_aa: CASSKGGGAGQPQHF
cdr3_nt: TGTGCCAGCTCGAAGGGCGGCGGGGCGGGGCAGCCCCAGCATTTT
d_call: -
v_call: TRBV18
j_call: TRBJ1-5
clone_size: -

cdr3_aa: CASSSPGQGAWNEQFF
cdr3_nt: TGTGCCAGTAGTAGCCCTGGACAGGGGGCGTGGAATGAGCAGTTCTTC
d_call: TRBD1
v_call: TRBV19
j_call: TRBJ2-1
clone_size: -

cdr3_aa: CASNRGGNEQFF
cdr3_nt: TGTGCCAGCAACCGCGGGGGGAATGAGCAGTTCTTC
d_call: TRBD2
v_call: TRBV7-9
j_call: TRBJ2-1
clone_size: many

cdr3_aa: CSARYASGRSYNEQFF
cdr3_nt: TGCAGTGCTAGATATGCTAGCGGGAGGTCCTACAATGAGCAGTTCTTC
d_call: TRBD2
v_call: TRBV20-1
j_call: TRBJ2-1
clone_size: many

cdr3_aa: CAGQTGNSPLHF
cdr3_nt: TGTGCCGGACAGACAGGGAATTCACCCCTCCACTTT
d_call: TRBD1
v_call: TRBV6-1
j_call: TRBJ1-6
clone_size: many

cdr3_aa: CASSIAPGSVNTGELFF
cdr3_nt: TGTGCCAGTAGTATAGCCCCAGGGAGCGTGAACACCGGGGAGCTGTTTTTT
d_call: -
v_call: TRBV19
j_call: TRBJ2-2
clone_size: -

cdr3_aa: CASSSRLAHEQFF
cdr3_nt: TGTGCCAGCAGCTCTAGACTAGCCCATGAGCAGTTCTTC
d_call: TRBD2
v_call: TRBV7-9
j_call: TRBJ2-1
clone_size: few

cdr3_aa: CSVHGSLTDTQYF
cdr3_nt: TGCAGCGTTCACGGGTCCCTGACAGATACGCAGTATTTT
d_call: -
v_call: TRBV29-1
j_call: TRBJ2-3
clone_size: -

cdr3_aa: CASSYSLAGGEEQYF
cdr3_nt: TGTGCCAGCAGTTACTCGCTAGCGGGAGGTGAAGAGCAGTACTTC
d_call: TRBD2
v_call: TRBV6-5
j_call: TRBJ2-7
clone_size: -

cdr3_aa: CASSSGTSGSYNEQFF
cdr3_nt: TGTGCCAGCAGCAGTGGGACTAGCGGAAGCTACAATGAGCAGTTCTTC
d_call: TRBD2
v_call: TRBV4-3
j_call: TRBJ2-1
clone_size: many

cdr3_aa: CASSDGLAAWNEQFF
cdr3_nt: TGTGCCAGTAGTGACGGACTAGCGGCTTGGAATGAGCAGTTCTTC
d_call: TRBD2
v_call: TRBV19
j_call: TRBJ2-1
clone_size: -

cdr3_aa: CATSDPGGLGYTF
cdr3_nt: TGTGCCACCAGTGACCCCGGAGGTCTTGGCTACACCTTC
d_call: -
v_call: TRBV24-1
j_call: TRBJ1-2
clone_size: -

cdr3_aa: CASSSPRYTYNEQFF
cdr3_nt: TGTGCCAGCAGTTCCCCTAGATATACCTACAATGAGCAGTTCTTC
d_call: -
v_call: TRBV6-5
j_call: TRBJ2-1
clone_size: many

cdr3_aa: CASRYDRDYEQYF
cdr3_nt: TGTGCCAGCAGGTATGACAGGGACTACGAGCAGTACTTC
d_call: TRBD1
v_call: TRBV12-3/TRBV12-4
j_call: TRBJ2-7
clone_size: many

cdr3_aa: CATSDWAGGRETQYF
cdr3_nt: TGTGCCACCAGTGATTGGGCAGGGGGTAGGGAGACCCAGTACTTC
d_call: TRBD1
v_call: TRBV24-1
j_call: TRBJ2-5
clone_size: -

cdr3_aa: CSVAETLGGELFF
cdr3_nt: TGCAGCGTTGCCGAGACGCTGGGCGGGGAGCTGTTTTTT
d_call: -
v_call: TRBV29-1
j_call: TRBJ2-2
clone_size: -

cdr3_aa: CASTPTPSVLAPYEQYF
cdr3_nt: TGTGCCAGCACTCCCACCCCCAGTGTTCTAGCCCCCTACGAGCAGTACTTC
d_call: -
v_call: TRBV27
j_call: TRBJ2-7
clone_size: many

cdr3_aa: CSARGLDVNYGYTF
cdr3_nt: TGCAGTGCTAGGGGTCTAGACGTAAACTATGGCTACACCTTC
d_call: -
v_call: TRBV20-1
j_call: TRBJ1-2
clone_size: few

cdr3_aa: CSAGRGYSNQPQHF
cdr3_nt: TGCAGTGCTGGAAGGGGATATAGCAATCAGCCCCAGCATTTT
d_call: -
v_call: TRBV20-1
j_call: TRBJ1-5
clone_size: few

cdr3_aa: CASSESGTGYEQYF
cdr3_nt: TGTGCCAGCAGCGAGTCCGGGACTGGCTACGAGCAGTACTTC
d_call: -
v_call: TRBV7-9
j_call: TRBJ2-7
clone_size: -

cdr3_aa: CASSFVSGSSYEQYF
cdr3_nt: TGTGCCAGCAGTTTTGTTAGCGGGAGTTCCTACGAGCAGTACTTC
d_call: TRBD2
v_call: TRBV28
j_call: TRBJ2-7
clone_size: many

cdr3_aa: CASLGRYSNQPQHF
cdr3_nt: TGTGCCAGCCTGGGCCGCTATAGCAATCAGCCCCAGCATTTT
d_call: -
v_call: TRBV28
j_call: TRBJ1-5
clone_size: many

cdr3_aa: CSVVGQAYEQYF
cdr3_nt: TGCAGCGTTGTGGGACAGGCCTACGAGCAGTACTTC
d_call: TRBD1
v_call: TRBV29-1
j_call: TRBJ2-7
clone_size: few

cdr3_aa: CASEVGVNTEAFF
cdr3_nt: TGTGCCAGTGAGGTCGGGGTGAACACTGAAGCTTTCTTT
d_call: -
v_call: TRBV19
j_call: TRBJ1-1
clone_size: few

cdr3_aa: CASSPDRGRDEQYF
cdr3_nt: TGTGCCAGCAGTCCTGACAGGGGGCGCGACGAGCAGTACTTC
d_call: TRBD1
v_call: TRBV6-1
j_call: TRBJ2-7
clone_size: once

cdr3_aa: CASSYRRDFQAEQFF
cdr3_nt: TGTGCCAGCAGTTACCGGCGGGATTTTCAGGCTGAGCAGTTCTTC
d_call: -
v_call: TRBV6-5
j_call: TRBJ2-1
clone_size: few

cdr3_aa: CASSLGGYGGQFF
cdr3_nt: TGTGCCAGCAGCTTAGGTGGGTACGGGGGCCAGTTCTTC
d_call: -
v_call: TRBV11-2
j_call: TRBJ2-1
clone_size: many

cdr3_aa: CASREGVDNSPLHF
cdr3_nt: TGTGCCAGCCGCGAGGGAGTAGATAATTCACCCCTCCACTTT
d_call: -
v_call: TRBV27
j_call: TRBJ1-6
clone_size: many

cdr3_aa: CASSPGGRHQPQHF
cdr3_nt: TGCGCCAGCTCCCCAGGAGGCAGGCATCAGCCCCAGCATTTT
d_call: -
v_call: TRBV5-1
j_call: TRBJ1-5
clone_size: -

cdr3_aa: CASTDRVVTEAFF
cdr3_nt: TGTGCCAGCACCGACAGGGTTGTCACTGAAGCTTTCTTT
d_call: TRBD1
v_call: TRBV12-3/TRBV12-4
j_call: TRBJ1-1
clone_size: -

cdr3_aa: CASSFAIPASYEQYF
cdr3_nt: TGTGCCAGCAGCTTCGCTATACCAGCCTCCTACGAGCAGTACTTC
d_call: -
v_call: TRBV11-2
j_call: TRBJ2-7
clone_size: many

cdr3_aa: CSAIPRTSGRSNEQFF
cdr3_nt: TGCAGTGCGATTCCCCGGACTAGCGGGAGGTCCAATGAGCAGTTCTTC
d_call: TRBD2
v_call: TRBV20-1
j_call: TRBJ2-1
clone_size: many

cdr3_aa: CATSLRTSGGIEQFF
cdr3_nt: TGTGCCACCAGTCTACGGACTAGCGGAGGTATTGAGCAGTTCTTC
d_call: TRBD2
v_call: TRBV15
j_call: TRBJ2-1
clone_size: many

cdr3_aa: CASSLTDGGDTQYF
cdr3_nt: TGTGCCAGCAGCTTAACCGACGGTGGAGATACGCAGTATTTT
d_call: -
v_call: TRBV7-9
j_call: TRBJ2-3
clone_size: -

cdr3_aa: CASRGIDRISQPQHF
cdr3_nt: TGTGCCAGTAGGGGAATAGACAGAATATCTCAGCCCCAGCATTTT
d_call: -
v_call: TRBV19
j_call: TRBJ1-5
clone_size: -

cdr3_aa: CATSRGREPEAFF
cdr3_nt: TGTGCCACCAGCAGAGGTCGGGAACCTGAAGCTTTCTTT
d_call: -
v_call: TRBV15
j_call: TRBJ1-1
clone_size: -